This entry lists 29 T cell receptor beta chains sequenced from one sample in a study of PD-1 blockade in classical Hodgkin lymphoma. Sequencing used immunoSEQ multiplex PCR; TCRdb keeps in-frame clones, though not all of them. The sample consists of 84,000 or so clones, roughly 91% of them appearing once. In every patient, relapse followed autologous stem cell transplantation, while exposure to brentuximab vedotin differed. This material consisted of peripheral blood mononuclear cells (PBMCs), taken before the second cycle of nivolumab. The receptor source for this set is a human donor with classical Hodgkin lymphoma.

In nucleotides, the CDR3 is TGTGCCAGCAGTCGAAGGGGGAGTCGGGCTAGCGGGAGCACAGATACGCAGTATTTT. It translates to CASSRRGSRASGSTDTQYF. V is TRBV6-4 and J is TRBJ2-3; 8 bases map to TRBD2. Per germline, CDR1 MRHNA and CDR2 SNTAGT. The CDR3 spans 19 residues. V lost 5 bases and J lost 0; bases outside the gene matches: 16.

The chain uses TRBV29-1 and TRBJ2-5; D is possibly TRBD2 (5 bases). The CDR3 contains 11 residues. Germline assignment: CDR1 SQVTM and CDR2 ANQGSEA. V shed 3 bases and J shed 4 bases, with 6 bases lying between them. CDR3 region: CSVERVETQYF. CDR3 DNA sequence: TGCAGCGTTGAGAGGGTAGAGACCCAGTACTTC.

This clone was recorded a few times. The V gene is TRBV7-9, the J gene TRBJ1-4, with TRBD1 matching 8 bases. This CDR3 comprises 14 residues. CDR1 is SEHNR, CDR2 FQNEAQ, per germline (reference sequence). The ends lost 0 bases at V and 7 bases at J; junction bases unmatched: 1. The CDR3, as DNA: TGTGCCAGCAGCTTAGCTACAGGGGGTGAAAAACTGTTTTTT. Amino acids: CASSLATGGEKLFF.

The chain has TRBV27 and TRBJ1-3; D gene unclear. Germline lookup yields CDR1 MNHEY and CDR2 SMNVEV (reference sequence). The CDR3 is made up of 15 amino acids. V was clipped by 5 bases and J by 1 base, with 12 bases between them. DNA of the CDR3: TGTGCCAGCAGTCCCTCGGGGTCATCTGGAAACACCATATATTTT. It codes for CASSPSGSSGNTIYF.

The gene calls are TRBV30 and TRBJ1-5; D gene uncertain. The CDR3 totals 14 residues. Germline V lookup: CDR1 GTSNPN, CDR2 SVGIG (reference sequence). V was pared by 3 bases and J by 7 bases, with 16 bases between. CDR3 sequence reads: CAWSPFQVRQPQHF. In DNA, the CDR3 is TGTGCCTGGAGCCCGTTCCAGGTACGCCAGCCCCAGCATTTT.

The chain joins TRBV14 to TRBJ2-7; TRBD1 matches at 7 bases. The CDR3 has 14 residues. CDR1 and CDR2 from the germline V gene are SGHDN and FVKESK. V lost 1 base, J lost 4 bases, and 4 bases stayed unmatched. CDR3 DNA: TGTGCCAGCAGCCAAGTCACGACAGGGTACGAGCAGTACTTC. Translated, it gives CASSQVTTGYEQYF.

The rearrangement links TRBV27 to TRBJ2-3, with TRBD1 identical over 11 bases. CDR1 is MNHEY and CDR2 is SMNVEV in the germline V gene (reference sequence). The V segment lost 4 bases and the J segment 0 bases; nucleotides outside the gene matches: 6. This CDR3 has 17 residues. The CDR3 region is CASSSRTGGFSTDTQYF. In DNA, the CDR3 is TGTGCCAGCAGTTCGCGGACAGGGGGCTTTAGCACAGATACGCAGTATTTT.

The chain uses TRBV7-9 and TRBJ2-3; D gene uncertain. Per germline, CDR1 SEHNR and CDR2 FQNEAQ (reference sequence). CDR3 size: 13 residues. Deletions cut 1 base from V and 4 bases from J, with 6 bases between. The CDR3 reads CASSLGASDTQYF. The CDR3 DNA follows: TGTGCCAGCAGCTTAGGGGCCTCAGATACGCAGTATTTT.

The chain joins TRBV5-6 to TRBJ2-7, with 8 bases matching TRBD1. V trimming: 6 bases; J trimming: 6 bases; junction bases outside the gene matches: 11. Germline CDR1 reads SGHDT; CDR2 reads YYEEEE. This CDR3 spans 14 amino acids. The CDR3 region has the DNA TGTGCCAGCAAAGTCGACAGGGGCCTCTCCGAGCAGTACTTC. Protein sequence: CASKVDRGLSEQYF.

This chain connects TRBV20-1 to TRBJ2-1; D is unresolved. CDR1 and CDR2 from the germline V gene are DFQATT and SNEGSKA (reference sequence). This CDR3 spans 9 amino acids. Trimming removed 3 bases from V and 10 bases from J, with 4 bases in between. CDR3 in DNA: TGCAGTGCTAGTTTCGAGCAGTTCTTC. Translating it yields CSASFEQFF.

V is TRBV30 and J is TRBJ1-2; weak D call: TRBD1 (5 bases). V gave up 3 bases and J gave up 1 base, with 6 bases separating them. The germline gives CDR1 GTSNPN, CDR2 SVGIG (reference sequence). There are 12 residues in the CDR3. The DNA for the CDR3 is TGTGCCTGGAGGACAGATAACTATGGCTACACCTTC. Translating it yields CAWRTDNYGYTF. Full variable domain (missing parts from reference TRBV30 and TRBJ1-2): SQTIHQWPATLVQPVGSPLSLECTVEGTSNPNLYWYRQAAGRGLQLLFYSVGIGQISSEVPQNLSASRPQDRQFILSSKKLLLSDSGFYLCAWRTDNYGYTFGSGTRLTVV.

The rearrangement joins TRBV28 to TRBJ2-3; D unclear. Trimming left V 5 bases short and J 7 bases short, with 10 bases between. The CDR3 runs 12 residues. Germline V gives CDR1 MDHEN, CDR2 SYDVKM. As DNA, the CDR3 is TGTGCCAGCAGTGCCGGTTCTTATACGCAGTATTTT. It yields the protein CASSAGSYTQYF.

This clone was counted a single time. J is TRBJ1-2 and V is TRBV11-2; maybe TRBD1 (6 bases). The CDR3 loop spans 16 amino acids. In germline, CDR1 is SGHAT, CDR2 FQNNGV. V lost 3 bases and J lost 2, with 16 bases in between. For the CDR3, the DNA is TGTGCCAGCAGCTTGGGGGGCGGGGCGGTAAACTATGGCTACACCTTC. Amino acids: CASSLGGGAVNYGYTF.

The genes are TRBV27 and TRBJ1-1; D is unclear. Germline CDR1 and CDR2: MNHEY and SMNVEV (reference sequence). The germline V and J ends were trimmed by 8 bases and 0 bases, with 16 bases remaining between them. The CDR3 runs to 15 residues. DNA for the CDR3: TGTGCCAGCTGGGCCAGAATTAACATGAACACTGAAGCTTTCTTT. Residues: CASWARINMNTEAFF.

In this sample, this clone turned up a few times. This chain connects TRBV6-6 to TRBJ2-7; D is perhaps TRBD2 (6 bases). CDR1 MNHNY and CDR2 SVGAGI come from the germline V gene (reference sequence). Trimming took 7 bases from V and 7 from J, leaving 23 bases between them. This CDR3 is 15 amino acids long. The CDR3 DNA reads TGTGCCAGCATGGGAACTAGCTTGGGTTCTTGGGAGCAGTACTTC. Translated, it gives CASMGTSLGSWEQYF.

The rearrangement joins TRBV6-1 to TRBJ2-7; TRBD2 matches at 8 bases. Germline CDR1 and CDR2: MNHNS and SASEGT. After removal of 4 bases from V and 1 base from J, the junction contained 0 bases not matched to a gene. The CDR3 extends over 13 amino acids. The DNA for the CDR3 is TGTGCCAGCAGTGTAGCGGGGTCCTACGAGCAGTACTTC. The encoded protein is CASSVAGSYEQYF.

The V gene is TRBV5-6, the J gene TRBJ2-1; D unresolved. There are 16 residues in the CDR3. Trimming pared 4 bases from V and 10 bases from J, leaving 24 bases between. Per germline, CDR1 SGHDT and CDR2 YYEEEE. CDR3 protein: CASSTQLISAVGEQFF. The CDR3 bases are TGTGCCAGCAGCACCCAATTAATTTCCGCGGTAGGAGAGCAGTTCTTC.

The chain recombines TRBV28 with TRBJ2-3; D is uncertain. The germline V gene encodes CDR1 MDHEN and CDR2 SYDVKM. The V end was cut by 4 bases, the J end by 0 bases, with 8 bases between. The CDR3 contains 14 residues. The CDR3, as DNA: TGTGCCAGCAGTTACCTGACTAGCACAGATACGCAGTATTTT. It translates to CASSYLTSTDTQYF.

The rearrangement joins TRBV28 to TRBJ1-2; D might be TRBD1 (5 bases). The CDR3 extends over 13 amino acids. Trimming removed 7 bases from V and 8 bases from J, with 17 bases in between. The V gene's germline CDR1 is MDHEN and CDR2 SYDVKM. In DNA, the CDR3 is TGTGCCAGCAACCTACTTGGGGGATCCGGCTACACCTTC. Residues: CASNLLGGSGYTF.

This clone occurred once. The J gene is TRBJ2-1, the V gene TRBV5-1; TRBD2 agrees at 12 bases. This CDR3 is 13 amino acids long. The V gene's germline CDR1 is SGHRS and CDR2 YFSETQ. V was clipped by 3 bases and J by 16 bases; unmatched bases: 8. The DNA for the CDR3 is TGCGCCAGCAGCTCCCCTAGCGGGAGGGAGACCTTCTTC. This translates into CASSSPSGRETFF.

The rearrangement uses TRBV7-9 and TRBJ2-2; D is undetermined. Germline V CDR1 and CDR2: SEHNR, FQNEAQ (reference sequence). Trimming took 2 bases from V and 2 from J, leaving 9 bases between them. The CDR3 spans 15 residues. The chain's CDR3 is CASSLPLRNTGELFF. In DNA form, the CDR3 reads TGTGCCAGCAGCTTACCCCTTAGAAACACCGGGGAGCTGTTTTTT.

The chain carries TRBV9 and TRBJ2-2; 8 nucleotides agree with TRBD2. Germline assignment: CDR1 SGDLS and CDR2 YYNGEE. The length of the CDR3 is 16 residues. Germline trimming cut 0 bases from V and 7 bases from J; bases unmatched to any gene: 8. CDR3 nucleotide sequence: TGTGCCAGCAGCGTAGTGACGGGAGGGCCCGGCGGGGAGCTGTTTTTT. Translation: CASSVVTGGPGGELFF.

The rearrangement uses TRBV10-3 and TRBJ2-3; 8 positions agree with TRBD2. CDR3 length equals 15 residues. The V gene end was trimmed by 2 bases and the J gene end by 2 bases; junction bases not matched to a gene: 3. Germline V gene sequence: CDR1 ENHRY, CDR2 SYGVKD. The CDR3 reads CAISERTSHTDTQYF. DNA of the CDR3: TGTGCCATCAGTGAGCGGACTAGCCACACAGATACGCAGTATTTT.

Only one count was recorded for this clone. This rearrangement joins TRBV19 to TRBJ1-4; 8 bases match TRBD1. Germline values: CDR1 LNHDA, CDR2 SQIVND (reference sequence). Unmatched junction bases numbered 7, after V lost 5 bases and J lost 8 bases. This CDR3 region has 14 residues. This CDR3 reads CASSRQGLGEKLFF. CDR3 DNA: TGTGCCAGTAGTCGACAGGGGCTTGGAGAAAAACTGTTTTTT.

The V call is TRBV4-1, the J call TRBJ2-1; 12 bases align to TRBD2. There are 17 residues in the CDR3. The ends lost 4 bases at V and 1 base at J; junction bases unmatched: 5. The germline gives CDR1 MGHRA, CDR2 YSYEKL. The CDR3 protein is CASSPPLAGGSYNEQFF. CDR3 bases: TGCGCCAGCAGCCCGCCGCTAGCGGGAGGGTCCTACAATGAGCAGTTCTTC.

This rearrangement joins TRBV6-5 to TRBJ1-1, with a tentative D call TRBD1 (5 bases). The CDR3 length is 14 residues. Germline loops: CDR1 MNHEY, CDR2 SVGAGI. Trimming removed 1 base from V and 0 bases from J, with 6 bases in between. The chain's CDR3 is CASSYLGVNTEAFF. DNA of the CDR3: TGTGCCAGCAGTTACTTGGGGGTGAACACTGAAGCTTTCTTT.

V and J are TRBV6-4 and TRBJ2-1, with D unclear. The V gene lost 2 bases and the J gene lost 5 bases, with 7 bases spanning the gap. This CDR3 region has 13 residues. Per the germline V gene, CDR1 is MRHNA and CDR2 is SNTAGT. The CDR3 sequence: CASSDRLNNEQFF. CDR3 DNA: TGTGCCAGCAGTGACCGCCTAAACAATGAGCAGTTCTTC.

The J gene is TRBJ1-5, the V gene TRBV28; the match to TRBD1 covers 7 bases. Germline trimming cut 5 bases from V and 0 bases from J; bases unmatched to any gene: 7. Germline CDR1 MDHEN, CDR2 SYDVKM. This CDR3 comprises 16 residues. The CDR3 DNA reads as TGTGCCAGCAGTGCCAGGACAGGTCATAGCAATCAGCCCCAGCATTTT. It is translated as CASSARTGHSNQPQHF.

V usage is TRBV28 and J usage is TRBJ1-1, with 9 bases matching TRBD1. Germline assignment: CDR1 MDHEN and CDR2 SYDVKM. The J segment lost 4 bases and the V segment lost 5 bases, leaving 8 bases of the junction unmatched. The CDR3 has 15 amino acids. This CDR3 reads CASSPTGGIITEAFF. Here the CDR3 DNA reads TGTGCCAGCAGTCCGACAGGGGGGATTATCACTGAAGCTTTCTTT.